These 21 T cell receptor beta chains came from one sample sequenced in a study of blood T cell repertoires in COVID-19. Data came from immunoSEQ multiplex PCR; TCRdb stores just in-frame clones and leaves some out. The profile covers around 29,000 clones, with roughly nine tenths appearing a single time and 9% to 9.5% taken by the ten largest. Input material: peripheral blood. These receptors originate from a human donor in a cohort sampled during active COVID-19.

This rearrangement joins TRBV4-2 to TRBJ2-7; TRBD1 agrees at 11 bases. With V trimmed by 5 bases and J by 7 bases, 7 bases remained unmatched. There are 14 residues in the CDR3. The germline gives CDR1 LGHNA, CDR2 YNFKEQ. Here the CDR3 DNA reads TGTGCCAGCAGCAGCCGGGACAGGGGGGGTGAGCAGTACTTC. It specifies CASSSRDRGGEQYF.

V and J are TRBV5-1 and TRBJ1-3, with D maybe TRBD1 (6 bases). The germline V and J ends were trimmed by 3 bases and 0 bases, with 28 bases remaining between them. The CDR3 is 21 residues long. Per the germline V gene, CDR1 is SGHRS and CDR2 is YFSETQ. The DNA of the CDR3 is TGCGCCAGCAGCTACAGGGCCTCACTTGCCAACCAACTGAACTCTGGAAACACCATATATTTT. It translates to CASSYRASLANQLNSGNTIYF. The full variable domain, completed using reference TRBV5-1 and TRBJ1-3, is KAGVTQTPRYLIKTRGQQVTLSCSPISGHRSVSWYQQTPGQGLQFLFEYFSETQRNKGNFPGRFSGRQFSNSRSEMNVSTLELGDSALYLCASSYRASLANQLNSGNTIYFGEGSWLTVV.

The gene calls are TRBV5-1 and TRBJ1-1, with a weak D call TRBD1 (5 bases). Trimming pared 0 bases from V and 3 bases from J, leaving 9 bases between. The V gene's germline CDR1 is SGHRS and CDR2 YFSETQ. The CDR3 extends over 14 amino acids. CDR3 sequence: CASSLEATDTEAFF. CDR3 DNA: TGCGCCAGCAGCTTGGAGGCGACAGACACTGAAGCTTTCTTT.

The chain links TRBV5-1 to TRBJ2-7; 8 bases match TRBD1. V shed 2 bases, J shed 1 base, and the junction held 5 bases outside the gene matches. CDR1 is SGHRS, CDR2 YFSETQ, per germline. This CDR3 has 15 amino acids. The CDR3 region is CASSFSGTGSYEQYF. CDR3 nucleotide sequence: TGCGCCAGCAGCTTTTCCGGGACAGGATCCTACGAGCAGTACTTC.

The genes are TRBV30 and TRBJ1-4, with 8 bases matching TRBD1. With V trimmed by 2 bases and J by 3 bases, 5 bases remained unmatched. Germline values: CDR1 GTSNPN, CDR2 SVGIG (reference sequence). The CDR3 consists of 15 residues. The CDR3 spells CAWSHTGGPNEKLFF. In nucleotides, the CDR3 is TGTGCCTGGAGTCATACAGGGGGTCCTAATGAAAAACTGTTTTTT.

J is TRBJ2-7 and V is TRBV5-5; possible D gene TRBD2, 6 bases. This CDR3 comprises 14 residues. Trimming removed 5 bases from V and 4 bases from J, with 16 bases in between. CDR1 is SGHKS and CDR2 is YYEKEE in the germline V gene (reference sequence). DNA for the CDR3: TGTGCCAGCAGTCTTTCCGGGACTGAGTACGAGCAGTACTTC. Protein: CASSLSGTEYEQYF.

This chain links TRBV19 with TRBJ1-2, with D possibly TRBD1 on 6 matching bases. The CDR3 covers 12 residues. V was trimmed by 7 bases and J by 7 bases, leaving 13 bases between them. CDR1 is LNHDA, CDR2 SQIVND, per germline (reference sequence). CDR3 sequence: CASMGGAAGYTF. In nucleotides, the CDR3 is TGTGCCAGTATGGGGGGGGCAGCTGGCTACACCTTC.

This sequence joins TRBV4-1 and TRBJ2-1; 7 bases are a match to TRBD2. Trimming cost V 2 bases and J 10 bases; bases outside gene matches: 5. The CDR3 consists of 13 residues. CDR1 MGHRA and CDR2 YSYEKL come from the germline V gene. The CDR3 nucleotides read TGCGCCAGCAGCCAACGGGAGGATTACGAGCAGTTCTTC. It translates to CASSQREDYEQFF.

This clone was detected only once. The J gene is TRBJ1-4, the V gene TRBV19; D is possibly TRBD1 (6 bases). V was shortened by 5 bases and J by 6 bases, with 10 bases between the two germline ends. Germline V gene sequence: CDR1 LNHDA, CDR2 SQIVND (reference sequence). The CDR3 length is 13 residues. CDR3 sequence: CASSHGGHEKLFF. The CDR3 bases are TGTGCCAGTAGTCACGGGGGGCATGAAAAACTGTTTTTT.

The gene calls are TRBV5-4 and TRBJ2-2, with 7 bases lining up with TRBD2. The germline V gene encodes CDR1 SGHNT and CDR2 YYREEE (reference sequence). Trimming at V came to 4 bases and at J to 4 bases, leaving 7 bases not matched to a gene. This CDR3 comprises 15 residues. The CDR3 bases are TGTGCCAGCAGCATAGCCGGGACTACCACCGGGGAGCTGTTTTTT. It yields the protein CASSIAGTTTGELFF.

For this clone: At one of its ends the junction is not consistent with the germline gene, which may arise from a read error. The sample has other DNA sequences that encode this CDR3 too. The chain links TRBV12-5 to TRBJ2-5, with a weak D call TRBD2 (7 bases). Germline V lookup: CDR1 LGHNT, CDR2 FRNRAP. This CDR3 comprises 14 residues. This chain's CDR3 is CARGWGGAGETQYF. The CDR3 nucleotides read TGTGCTCGTGGTTGGGGGGGGGCCGGGGAGACCCAGTACTTC.

The chain joins TRBV30 to TRBJ1-1; D possibly corresponds to TRBD1 (5 bases). The CDR3 sequence is 13 residues long. Trimming shortened V by 0 bases and J by 3 bases, and 8 bases separated the two germline ends. Germline V gene data show CDR1 as GTSNPN and CDR2 as SVGIG (reference sequence). As DNA, the CDR3 is TGTGCCTGGAGTGTAGGGGAGGACACTGAAGCTTTCTTT. Amino acid sequence: CAWSVGEDTEAFF.

The V and J genes are TRBV30 and TRBJ1-4; TRBD1 aligns across 8 bases. The CDR3 spans 14 residues. Germline values: CDR1 GTSNPN, CDR2 SVGIG (reference sequence). V was pared by 2 bases and J by 5 bases, with 4 bases of the junction left unmatched. The CDR3 sequence is CAWSSGTGNEKLFF. The CDR3 bases are TGTGCCTGGAGTTCCGGGACAGGAAATGAAAAACTGTTTTTT.

This clone has more than one count but fewer than ten. This chain connects TRBV18 to TRBJ1-2; 8 bases map to TRBD1. CDR3 length: 18 residues. CDR1 is KGHSH and CDR2 is LQKENI in the germline V gene. Trimming cost V 2 bases and J 3 bases; bases outside gene matches: 14. CDR3 nucleotide sequence: TGTGCCAGCTCACCATCTACCGGGACAGGACCCTCTTACTATGGCTACACCTTC. It encodes CASSPSTGTGPSYYGYTF.

This chain connects TRBV19 to TRBJ1-4; D ambiguous. CDR1 and CDR2 from the germline V gene are LNHDA and SQIVND (reference sequence). The CDR3 totals 14 residues. V gave up 2 bases and J gave up 0 bases, with 4 bases separating them. CDR3 DNA sequence: TGTGCCAGTAGTATACGGGCAACTAATGAAAAACTGTTTTTT. It translates to CASSIRATNEKLFF.

The chain links TRBV5-1 to TRBJ2-3; 9 nucleotides line up with TRBD2. The V segment lost 0 bases and the J segment 2 bases; nucleotides outside the gene matches: 10. The CDR3 loop spans 18 amino acids. In germline, CDR1 is SGHRS, CDR2 YFSETQ. The CDR3 DNA reads as TGCGCCAGCAGCTTGGAAGGGATTCTAGCGGGGATCACAGATACGCAGTATTTT. Protein sequence: CASSLEGILAGITDTQYF.

The gene calls are TRBV2 and TRBJ2-5; 9 nucleotides line up with TRBD1. Per the germline V gene, CDR1 is SNHLY and CDR2 is FYNNEI. V was clipped by 4 bases and J by 2 bases; unmatched bases: 5. The CDR3 totals 15 residues. The CDR3 loop is CASSVGQGWQETQYF. CDR3 bases: TGTGCCAGCAGTGTGGGACAGGGTTGGCAAGAGACCCAGTACTTC.

The chain uses TRBV9 and TRBJ2-5, with 8 bases matching TRBD2. CDR1 is SGDLS, CDR2 YYNGEE, per germline. V trimming: 2 bases; J trimming: 6 bases; junction bases outside the gene matches: 9. This CDR3 is built from 15 residues. Written as DNA, the CDR3 is TGTGCCAGCAGCGTCGATAGCGGGAATTTAAAGACCCAGTACTTC. Protein sequence: CASSVDSGNLKTQYF.

The V and J genes are TRBV2 and TRBJ2-4; weak D call: TRBD2 (6 bases). The CDR3 consists of 14 residues. Per the germline V gene, CDR1 is SNHLY and CDR2 is FYNNEI. V was trimmed by 7 bases and J by 0 bases, leaving 10 bases between them. This CDR3 is CASIGGEAKNIQYF. The CDR3 nucleotides are TGTGCCAGCATTGGCGGGGAAGCCAAAAACATTCAGTACTTC.

The chain recombines TRBV10-3 with TRBJ2-7; 10 nucleotides line up with TRBD2. The CDR3 spans 14 residues. With 11 bases clipped from V and 3 bases from J, the junction kept 10 bases outside the gene matches. Germline V gene lookup returns CDR1 ENHRY and CDR2 SYGVKD. The chain's CDR3 is CASGGLAGDYEQYF. The DNA of the CDR3 is TGTGCCTCCGGGGGCCTAGCGGGGGACTACGAGCAGTACTTC.

The chain uses TRBV6-1 and TRBJ1-1, with D possibly matching TRBD1 (5 bases). V lost 0 bases and J lost 5, with 10 bases in between. This CDR3 comprises 14 residues. Germline loops: CDR1 MNHNS, CDR2 SASEGT. The CDR3 region is CASSEAIGGTEAFF. The DNA of the CDR3 is TGTGCCAGCAGTGAAGCGATCGGGGGGACTGAAGCTTTCTTT.